One sample yielded the 21 T cell receptor beta chains listed below, sequenced in a study of early T cells in non-severe SARS-CoV-2 infection. TCRdb redid the calling of the 5' RACE reads with MiXCR, one entry per CDR3 protein. Altogether about 67,000 distinct CDR3 sequences are present, more than 9% being singletons, with the ten largest covering 3.8%. The specimen sequenced was whole blood. The receptors stem from an adult who was a healthcare worker with PCR-confirmed SARS-CoV-2 infection or an uninfected control (not recorded which).

This clonotype was seen ten or more times. The junction differs from germline at one of its ends, possibly a read error. This chain links TRBV6-1 with TRBJ2-3; D is unresolved. CDR1 and CDR2 (germline): MNHNS, SASEGT. The CDR3 sequence is 12 residues long. The CDR3 spells CASSDSPDTRYF. CDR3 sequence (DNA): TGTGCCAGCAGTGATAGCCCAGATACGCGGTATTTT.

A few counts support this clonotype. The rearrangement uses TRBV29-1 and TRBJ2-1; D unresolved. Germline V gene data show CDR1 as SQVTM and CDR2 as ANQGSEA. The CDR3 spans 13 residues. The V end lost 7 bases, the J end lost 2 bases, and 12 bases lay between the germline ends. CDR3 amino acids: CSAEAGAYNEQFF. CDR3 nucleotide sequence: TGCAGCGCCGAGGCTGGTGCCTACAATGAGCAGTTCTTC.

This clonotype has ten or more counts. The CDR3 loop reads CASSSGPTDTQYF. The DNA of the CDR3 is TGTGCCAGCAGCTCGGGACCCACAGATACGCAGTATTTT. V is TRBV7-2 and J is TRBJ2-3; either TRBD1 or TRBD2 may supply D (5 bases each). The CDR3 has 13 residues. Germline-derived CDR1 and CDR2 are SGHTA and FQGNSA. Trimming stripped 4 bases from V and 2 bases from J, with 7 bases between.

This clonotype was picked up a small number of times. The chain recombines TRBV7-9 with TRBJ1-1; D gene unclear. With 5 bases removed from V and 4 bases from J, the gap between germline ends came to 2 bases. The germline V gene has CDR1 SEHNR and CDR2 FQNEAQ (reference sequence). CDR3 length: 10 amino acids. CDR3 DNA sequence: TGTGCCAGCAGCGTCACTGAAGCTTTCTTT. The encoded protein is CASSVTEAFF.

The chain employs TRBV7-9 and TRBJ2-1, with TRBD2 as a possible D gene (5 bases). The CDR3 is 13 residues long. V was pared by 1 base and J by 9 bases, with 10 bases between. Germline loops: CDR1 SEHNR, CDR2 FQNEAQ (reference sequence). The CDR3 DNA sequence: TGTGCCAGCAGCTTAGAGGCGCGGGTTGAGCAGTTCTTC. Translation: CASSLEARVEQFF.

This clonotype was found many times. The V gene is TRBV5-5, the J gene TRBJ1-1, with 7 bases matching TRBD1. Germline V CDR1 and CDR2: SGHKS, YYEKEE (reference sequence). The CDR3 is made up of 14 amino acids. V gave up 2 bases and J gave up 2 bases; unmatched junction bases: 3. The CDR3 sequence is CASSLEGANTEAFF. The CDR3 nucleotides are TGTGCCAGCAGCTTAGAGGGGGCTAACACTGAAGCTTTCTTT.

This clonotype was seen many times. CDR3 nucleotide sequence: TGTGCCAGCAGCCGCCGGGACTCCGGCGAGCAGTACTTC. Residues: CASSRRDSGEQYF. The V call is TRBV11-2, the J call TRBJ2-7; D might be TRBD2 (6 bases). Germline CDR1 and CDR2: SGHAT and FQNNGV. V dropped 5 bases and J dropped 6 bases, with 14 bases sitting between them. The CDR3 sequence is 13 residues long.

V usage is TRBV29-1 and J usage is TRBJ1-2; D is possibly TRBD1 (6 bases). The CDR3 is 12 residues long. CDR1 SQVTM and CDR2 ANQGSEA come from the germline V gene. Trimming cost V 7 bases and J 8 bases, with 17 bases left between them. CDR3 sequence reads: CSAGQPSRGYTF. The CDR3 nucleotides read TGCAGCGCCGGACAGCCGTCTAGGGGCTACACCTTC.

This clonotype was found many times. This chain links TRBV5-4 with TRBJ2-2; tentative D call: TRBD1 (5 bases). Per the germline V gene, CDR1 is SGHNT and CDR2 is YYREEE (reference sequence). The CDR3 contains 15 residues. The germline V and J ends were trimmed by 1 base and 4 bases, with 11 bases remaining between them. The CDR3 nucleotides are TGTGCCAGCAGCTTGTTACAGGAACCCACCGGGGAGCTGTTTTTT. Translation: CASSLLQEPTGELFF.

This clonotype has a handful of counts. The rearrangement links TRBV7-2 to TRBJ2-3; 10 bases are a match to TRBD1. This CDR3 region has 17 residues. The J segment lost 0 bases and the V segment lost 5 bases, leaving 8 bases of the junction unmatched. Germline CDR1 SGHTA, CDR2 FQGNSA. In nucleotides, the CDR3 is TGTGCCAGCAGCCAATCCCCGGGACAGGGGAGCACAGATACGCAGTATTTT. Translation: CASSQSPGQGSTDTQYF.

The chain combines TRBV28 with TRBJ2-7; 7 nucleotides line up with TRBD1. This CDR3 region has 13 residues. CDR1 MDHEN and CDR2 SYDVKM come from the germline V gene. The ends lost 3 bases at V and 2 bases at J; junction bases unmatched: 1. Here the CDR3 DNA reads TGTGCCAGCAGTTTCACAGGGGCCTACGAGCAGTACTTC. Amino acid sequence: CASSFTGAYEQYF.

This chain joins TRBV7-9 and TRBJ1-1, with no clear D. Per germline, CDR1 SEHNR and CDR2 FQNEAQ (reference sequence). V lost 7 bases, J lost 7 bases, and 13 bases lay in between. The CDR3 extends over 12 amino acids. This chain's CDR3 is CASNRKEGEAFF. In nucleotides, the CDR3 is TGTGCCAGCAATCGGAAAGAGGGTGAAGCTTTCTTT.

This clonotype was counted many times. The chain couples TRBV12-3 or TRBV12-4 to TRBJ1-3; D might be TRBD1 (6 bases). Trimming removed 5 bases from V and 8 bases from J, with 13 bases in between. The CDR3 totals 13 residues. The DNA for the CDR3 is TGTGCCAGCAGTATGGACAGTCAAGACACCATATATTTT. This codes for CASSMDSQDTIYF.

This clonotype was found many times. J is TRBJ2-3 and V is TRBV6-2 or TRBV6-3; D tentatively fits TRBD1 or TRBD2 (5 bases each). The germline CDR1 and CDR2 sequences are MNHEY and SVGEGT. Deletions cut 1 base from V and 7 bases from J, with 15 bases between. CDR3 length: 15 residues. CDR3 sequence reads: CASSYLGTREYTQYF. In DNA form, the CDR3 reads TGTGCCAGCAGTTACTTGGGGACCAGAGAGTATACGCAGTATTTT.

Ten or more counts support this clonotype. The chain employs TRBV2 and TRBJ2-7, with D possibly being TRBD1 (6 bases). CDR3 length: 13 residues. V lost 3 bases to trimming and J lost 4 bases, with 10 bases between them. Germline-derived CDR1 and CDR2 are SNHLY and FYNNEI. The CDR3 region has the DNA TGTGCCAGCAGTGAGGGGGCGTGGTACGAGCAGTACTTC. This gives the protein CASSEGAWYEQYF.

The rearrangement joins TRBV6-5 to TRBJ2-5; 11 positions agree with TRBD2. V lost 5 bases to trimming and J lost 4 bases; unmatched junction nucleotides: 6. CDR1 is MNHEY and CDR2 is SVGAGI in the germline V gene. CDR3 size: 15 residues. CDR3 coding DNA: TGTGCCAGCAGTACCCTCGGACTAGCGGGAGAGACCCAGTACTTC. The encoded protein is CASSTLGLAGETQYF.

This clonotype was counted at least ten times. V gene TRBV7-2 combines with J gene TRBJ2-3; maybe TRBD2 (5 bases). Trimming left V 5 bases short and J 11 bases short, with 20 bases between. The CDR3 is 14 residues long. Germline CDR1 SGHTA, CDR2 FQGNSA. CDR3 sequence: CASSLGWEHHVQYF. Written as DNA, the CDR3 is TGTGCCAGCAGCCTAGGCTGGGAGCACCACGTGCAGTATTTT.

At least ten counts were recorded for this clonotype. The chain has TRBV20-1 and TRBJ1-5; D might be TRBD1 (5 bases). The germline V and J ends were trimmed by 4 bases and 0 bases, with 16 bases remaining between them. Germline V gene data show CDR1 as DFQATT and CDR2 as SNEGSKA (reference sequence). The CDR3 runs 16 residues. The CDR3 DNA reads TGCAGTGCTATTTCCAGGGACGGTTATAGCAATCAGCCCCAGCATTTT. It encodes CSAISRDGYSNQPQHF.

This rearrangement joins TRBV5-1 to TRBJ1-2; perhaps TRBD1 as D (5 bases). This CDR3 is built from 11 residues. The V gene lost 7 bases and the J gene lost 7 bases, with 11 bases spanning the gap. CDR1 and CDR2 (germline): SGHRS, YFSETQ. The CDR3 loop is CASRDSGGYTF. DNA of the CDR3: TGCGCCAGCCGGGACTCCGGTGGCTACACCTTC.

The chain carries TRBV14 and TRBJ2-7; 9 bases align to TRBD1. The J segment lost 9 bases and the V segment lost 4 bases, leaving 7 bases of the junction unmatched. CDR1 is SGHDN, CDR2 FVKESK, per germline. There are 13 residues in the CDR3. CDR3 protein: CASSRTGGAVQYF. Written as DNA, the CDR3 is TGTGCCAGCAGCCGAACAGGGGGCGCGGTGCAGTACTTC.

This clonotype was found a few times. The rearrangement uses TRBV10-2 and TRBJ2-7; no clear D. The germline V and J ends were trimmed by 5 bases and 5 bases, with 13 bases remaining between them. Germline V CDR1 and CDR2: WSHSY, SAAADI. The CDR3 contains 13 residues. The CDR3 here is CASSLSSKHEQYF. CDR3 in DNA: TGCGCCAGCAGTTTATCTTCTAAACACGAGCAGTACTTC.